The 4 T cell receptor beta chains reported below all come from one sample, sequenced in a study of blood T cell repertoires in COVID-19 (dated by TCRdb to 2018 to 2020). The receptor library was made with the immunoSEQ multiplex PCR assay. Imported from immuneACCESS, the table was reduced by TCRdb to in-frame sequences with V and J called. These copies leave out some clones; in studies compared against another copy, an unresolved V gene accounts for under half, and the cause of the remainder is not known. For this sample the table gives roughly 86,000 clones, of which approximately 84% were detected only once. The ten largest clones capture approximately 6.5% of the sample. The sequencing input was peripheral blood. The receptors were gathered from a man aged 55 to 70 with acute or convalescent COVID-19.

The chain links TRBV5-1 to TRBJ2-1; D perhaps matches TRBD1 (5 bases). The CDR3 covers 15 residues. The V and J ends lost 0 bases and 4 bases respectively, with 11 bases between them. Germline V gene data show CDR1 as SGHRS and CDR2 as YFSETQ. In DNA, the CDR3 is TGCGCCAGCAGCTTGGAGCCAGACAGTTACAATGAGCAGTTCTTC. Translated: CASSLEPDSYNEQFF.

This rearrangement joins TRBV4-3 to TRBJ2-7; maybe TRBD1 (5 bases). V was pared by 0 bases and J by 1 base, with 10 bases between. CDR3 length: 15 amino acids. Germline values: CDR1 LGHNA, CDR2 YSLEER. The CDR3 here is CASSQDIKGSYEQYF. CDR3 sequence (DNA): TGCGCCAGCAGCCAAGATATAAAGGGGTCCTACGAGCAGTACTTC.

The chain links TRBV6-5 to TRBJ2-1, with 13 bases fitting TRBD2. With 6 bases clipped from V and 6 bases from J, the junction kept 5 bases outside the gene matches. Per germline, CDR1 MNHEY and CDR2 SVGAGI. The CDR3 has 15 residues. This CDR3 reads CASRRLAGGLNEQFF. Written as DNA, the CDR3 is TGTGCCAGCAGAAGACTAGCGGGGGGCCTCAATGAGCAGTTCTTC.

The chain employs TRBV18 and TRBJ2-7; 8 bases are a match to TRBD1. CDR3 length: 15 amino acids. The V segment lost 4 bases and the J segment 4 bases; nucleotides outside the gene matches: 9. CDR1 and CDR2 from the germline V gene are KGHSH and LQKENI. CDR3 DNA: TGTGCCAGCTCACGCTCGACAGGGGAAGTTTACGAGCAGTACTTC. Translating gives CASSRSTGEVYEQYF. The full variable domain, with the rest looked up from reference TRBV18 and TRBJ2-7, is NAGVMQNPRHLVRRRGQEARLRCSPMKGHSHVYWYRQLPEEGLKFMVYLQKENIIDESGMPKERFSAEFPKEGPSILRIQQVVRGDSAAYFCASSRSTGEVYEQYFGPGTRLTVT.